Listed below are T cell receptor beta chains from one sample, sequenced in a study of T cells after somatic rescue of genetic block. Clones were read by immunoSEQ multiplex PCR, and TCRdb kept only the in-frame ones, dropping some. The table lists some 67,000 clones, 90% to 95% of them singletons. Sequenced sample: peripheral blood mononuclear cells (PBMCs). The source of these receptors is a man between 40 and 49 years old. Both conserved end residues are part of each CDR3. A D gene is named only where the DNA matches it firmly. The size entry is marked missing in some rows and otherwise reads once, few, many or a size class.

v_gene: TRBV6-5; d_gene: -; abundance: few; j_gene: TRBJ2-7; CDR3aa: CASSYSLGAYEQYF; CDR3nt: TGTGCCAGCAGTTACTCGCTAGGAGCCTACGAGCAGTACTTC
v_gene: TRBV9; d_gene: TRBD2; abundance: -; j_gene: TRBJ2-3; CDR3aa: CASRQRLASGGGTDTQYF; CDR3nt: TGTGCCAGCAGACAAAGGCTGGCTAGCGGGGGGGGCACAGATACGCAGTATTTT
v_gene: TRBV19; d_gene: -; abundance: -; j_gene: TRBJ1-5; CDR3aa: CASRRGRGGNQPQHF; CDR3nt: TGTGCCAGTAGAAGGGGAAGAGGTGGCAATCAGCCCCAGCATTTT
v_gene: TRBV27; d_gene: -; abundance: once; j_gene: TRBJ2-7; CDR3aa: CASSLAGPTYEQYF; CDR3nt: TGTGCCAGCAGTTTAGCCGGGCCCACCTACGAGCAGTACTTC
v_gene: TRBV11-2; d_gene: TRBD2; abundance: -; j_gene: TRBJ2-3; CDR3aa: CASSLGATSATDTQYF; CDR3nt: TGTGCCAGCAGCTTAGGAGCGACTAGCGCTACAGATACGCAGTATTTT
v_gene: TRBV5-1; d_gene: TRBD1; abundance: -; j_gene: TRBJ2-5; CDR3aa: CASSAYRGLRETQYF; CDR3nt: TGCGCCAGCAGCGCTTACAGGGGGCTTCGGGAGACCCAGTACTTC
v_gene: TRBV5-1; d_gene: TRBD1; abundance: -; j_gene: TRBJ1-1; CDR3aa: CASSLWDRVNTEAFF; CDR3nt: TGCGCCAGCAGCTTATGGGACAGAGTGAACACTGAAGCTTTCTTT
v_gene: TRBV18; d_gene: TRBD1; abundance: -; j_gene: TRBJ2-7; CDR3aa: CASSPGTGGEQYF; CDR3nt: TGTGCCAGCTCACCCGGGACAGGTGGCGAGCAGTACTTC
v_gene: TRBV2; d_gene: -; abundance: once; j_gene: TRBJ1-5; CDR3aa: CASRKGGQPQHF; CDR3nt: TGTGCCAGCCGCAAGGGCGGTCAGCCCCAGCATTTT
v_gene: TRBV10-3; d_gene: -; abundance: -; j_gene: TRBJ2-1; CDR3aa: CAISESVGQGKYNEQFF; CDR3nt: TGTGCCATCAGTGAATCTGTAGGCCAGGGGAAATACAATGAGCAGTTCTTC
v_gene: TRBV28; d_gene: -; abundance: -; j_gene: TRBJ1-3; CDR3aa: CASSLFGAGRFNTIYF; CDR3nt: TGTGCCAGCAGTTTATTCGGGGCAGGGCGATTTAACACCATATATTTT
v_gene: TRBV2; d_gene: -; abundance: -; j_gene: TRBJ1-2; CDR3aa: CASRDQGGAANYGYTF; CDR3nt: TGTGCCAGCAGGGACCAAGGGGGGGCCGCTAACTATGGCTACACCTTC
v_gene: TRBV19; d_gene: TRBD2; abundance: -; j_gene: TRBJ2-1; CDR3aa: CASSMGGRYNEQFF; CDR3nt: TGTGCCAGTAGTATGGGCGGGAGGTACAATGAGCAGTTCTTC
v_gene: TRBV28; d_gene: -; abundance: -; j_gene: TRBJ2-7; CDR3aa: CASRRLDMRLYF; CDR3nt: TGTGCCAGCAGACGCCTGGACATGCGGCTGTACTTC
v_gene: TRBV20-1; d_gene: -; abundance: -; j_gene: TRBJ2-3; CDR3aa: CSAATEDTQYF; CDR3nt: TGCAGTGCTGCGACCGAGGATACGCAGTATTTT
v_gene: TRBV25-1; d_gene: -; abundance: -; j_gene: TRBJ1-4; CDR3aa: CASSEYTANEKLFF; CDR3nt: TGTGCCAGCAGTGAATATACAGCTAATGAAAAACTGTTTTTT
v_gene: TRBV6-1; d_gene: TRBD1; abundance: -; j_gene: TRBJ1-3; CDR3aa: CASSERTGDGDTIYF; CDR3nt: TGTGCCAGCAGTGAACGGACAGGTGACGGGGACACCATATATTTT
v_gene: TRBV13; d_gene: -; abundance: -; j_gene: TRBJ1-5; CDR3aa: CASSWSRDTPAGNNQPQHF; CDR3nt: TGTGCCAGCAGCTGGTCCCGGGACACACCAGCGGGGAACAATCAGCCCCAGCATTTT
v_gene: TRBV2; d_gene: -; abundance: -; j_gene: TRBJ2-3; CDR3aa: CAYRWRSTDTQYF; CDR3nt: TGTGCTTACAGGTGGCGGAGCACAGATACGCAGTATTTT
v_gene: TRBV28; d_gene: -; abundance: -; j_gene: TRBJ2-7; CDR3aa: CASSPLLRGRHSYEQYF; CDR3nt: TGTGCCAGCAGTCCCCTCTTACGGGGAAGACACTCCTACGAGCAGTACTTC
v_gene: TRBV6-5; d_gene: -; abundance: -; j_gene: TRBJ1-2; CDR3aa: CASRGRDFRGYGYTF; CDR3nt: TGTGCCAGCAGAGGGCGGGACTTTCGAGGGTATGGCTACACCTTC
v_gene: TRBV11-3; d_gene: -; abundance: -; j_gene: TRBJ2-7; CDR3aa: CASSLNVGEQYF; CDR3nt: TGTGCCAGCAGCTTAAATGTGGGGGAGCAGTACTTC
v_gene: TRBV11-1; d_gene: TRBD1; abundance: -; j_gene: TRBJ2-5; CDR3aa: CASSLAGTDSQETQYF; CDR3nt: TGTGCCAGCAGCTTAGCTGGGACAGACTCCCAAGAGACCCAGTACTTC
v_gene: TRBV4-3; d_gene: TRBD2; abundance: few; j_gene: TRBJ2-3; CDR3aa: CASSRTSDGTDTQYF; CDR3nt: TGCGCCAGCAGCCGTACTAGCGATGGGACAGATACGCAGTATTTT
v_gene: TRBV30; d_gene: TRBD1; abundance: -; j_gene: TRBJ2-2; CDR3aa: CAWRGTGGAGELFF; CDR3nt: TGTGCCTGGAGAGGGACAGGGGGCGCCGGGGAGCTGTTTTTT
v_gene: TRBV6-1; d_gene: TRBD1; abundance: -; j_gene: TRBJ1-2; CDR3aa: CASSGQGKSAFYGYTF; CDR3nt: TGTGCCAGCAGTGGACAGGGTAAAAGCGCTTTCTATGGCTACACCTTC
v_gene: TRBV15; d_gene: -; abundance: -; j_gene: TRBJ2-7; CDR3aa: CATSRDPGWRPTGDYEQYF; CDR3nt: TGTGCCACCAGCAGAGATCCAGGGTGGCGACCAACCGGCGACTACGAGCAGTACTTC
v_gene: TRBV9; d_gene: -; abundance: -; j_gene: TRBJ1-1; CDR3aa: CASSALRGSTEAFF; CDR3nt: TGTGCCAGCAGCGCCCTTCGGGGGAGCACTGAAGCTTTCTTT
v_gene: TRBV7-9; d_gene: -; abundance: -; j_gene: TRBJ1-2; CDR3aa: CASSLAVEAVGYTF; CDR3nt: TGTGCCAGCAGCTTAGCCGTGGAAGCGGTAGGCTACACCTTC
v_gene: TRBV28; d_gene: TRBD1; abundance: -; j_gene: TRBJ2-1; CDR3aa: CASSLSGTGVKNEQFF; CDR3nt: TGTGCCAGCAGTTTATCTGGGACAGGGGTGAAGAATGAGCAGTTCTTC
v_gene: TRBV15; d_gene: -; abundance: -; j_gene: TRBJ2-2; CDR3aa: CATSSPRRTNTGELFF; CDR3nt: TGTGCCACCAGCAGTCCTCGCCGGACTAACACCGGGGAGCTGTTTTTT
v_gene: TRBV27; d_gene: TRBD1; abundance: -; j_gene: TRBJ2-1; CDR3aa: CASSLTGERNEQFF; CDR3nt: TGTGCCAGCAGTTTGACAGGGGAAAGGAATGAGCAGTTCTTC
v_gene: TRBV2; d_gene: -; abundance: -; j_gene: TRBJ2-2; CDR3aa: CASSWSGLMNTGELFF; CDR3nt: TGTGCCAGCAGTTGGTCAGGACTAATGAACACCGGGGAGCTGTTTTTT
v_gene: TRBV19; d_gene: -; abundance: -; j_gene: TRBJ1-4; CDR3aa: CASRGMGFRTSDEKLFF; CDR3nt: TGTGCCAGTAGAGGTATGGGATTTCGGACATCCGATGAAAAACTGTTTTTT
v_gene: TRBV6-6; d_gene: TRBD1; abundance: -; j_gene: TRBJ2-1; CDR3aa: CASSYWGQGDEQFF; CDR3nt: TGTGCCAGCAGTTACTGGGGACAGGGCGATGAGCAGTTCTTC
v_gene: TRBV5-1; d_gene: TRBD2; abundance: -; j_gene: TRBJ2-7; CDR3aa: CASSLGGLAGNYEQYF; CDR3nt: TGCGCCAGCAGCTTGGGAGGACTAGCGGGAAACTACGAGCAGTACTTC
v_gene: TRBV5-5; d_gene: -; abundance: -; j_gene: TRBJ1-4; CDR3aa: CASSLYGEEKLFF; CDR3nt: TGTGCCAGCAGCTTGTACGGGGAGGAAAAACTGTTTTTT
v_gene: TRBV6-5; d_gene: -; abundance: -; j_gene: TRBJ1-1; CDR3aa: CASSQTDSNTEAFF; CDR3nt: TGTGCCAGCAGTCAGACAGACTCCAACACTGAAGCTTTCTTT
v_gene: TRBV28; d_gene: -; abundance: -; j_gene: TRBJ1-2; CDR3aa: CASLRENYGYTF; CDR3nt: TGTGCCAGCCTCCGGGAAAACTATGGCTACACCTTC
v_gene: TRBV7-9; d_gene: -; abundance: -; j_gene: TRBJ2-1; CDR3aa: CASSLAYNEQFF; CDR3nt: TGTGCCAGCAGCTTAGCTTACAATGAGCAGTTCTTC